This TCR beta chain was identified during a study of shared clonotypes between healthy human individuals. This clone was recorded many times. Trimming removed 6 bases from V and 5 bases from J; junction bases left unmatched: 6. The germline CDR1 and CDR2 sequences are MDHEN and SYDVKM. This CDR3 is 13 amino acids long. Repertoires were generated with immunoSEQ multiplex PCR, while TCRdb's copy carries only in-frame clones and drops some. This table has 90,000 to 100,000 clones, over 40% appearing once. The sequence was obtained from a woman aged 40 to 55 in good health. Some clones in this sample may be carry-over from other donors' samples. V and J are TRBV28 and TRBJ2-7; 8 nucleotides align to TRBD2. Sequenced: PBMCs. CDR3 nucleotide sequence: TGTGCCAGCAGCGCTAGCGGGTTTAACGAGCAGTACTTC. Translation: CASSASGFNEQYF.